This T cell receptor (beta chain) was observed in a study of blood T cell repertoires in COVID-19. Patients in Seattle were enrolled during active infection, then followed longitudinally. Looked up from germline, CDR1 is LNHDA and CDR2 is SQIVND (reference sequence). With 0 bases clipped from V and 7 bases from J, the junction kept 8 bases outside the gene matches. There are 16 residues in the CDR3. Original analysis: Cell counts per sample came from amplifying reference gene primers. The data were produced by immunoSEQ multiplex PCR, yet TCRdb's version contains in-frame clones alone and is incomplete. V and J calls and clone size follow that table, whereas D and trimming were derived from the DNA. The profile shows about 99,000 clones, approximately 86% of them singletons.

This chain links TRBV19 with TRBJ2-7, with 11 bases matching TRBD2. Sequencing was done on a sample of peripheral blood. This TCR came from a man over 45 with COVID-19, enrolled during active disease. The CDR3, as DNA: TGTGCCAGTAGTATAGATCCAGGACTAGCGGGTCGAGAGCAGTACTTC. Residues: CASSIDPGLAGREQYF. The full variable domain, its missing parts supplied by reference TRBV19 and TRBJ2-7, is DGGITQSPKYLFRKEGQNVTLSCEQNLNHDAMYWYRQDPGQGLRLIYYSQIVNDFQKGDIAEGYSVSREKKESFPLTVTSAQKNPTAFYLCASSIDPGLAGREQYFGPGTRLTVT.